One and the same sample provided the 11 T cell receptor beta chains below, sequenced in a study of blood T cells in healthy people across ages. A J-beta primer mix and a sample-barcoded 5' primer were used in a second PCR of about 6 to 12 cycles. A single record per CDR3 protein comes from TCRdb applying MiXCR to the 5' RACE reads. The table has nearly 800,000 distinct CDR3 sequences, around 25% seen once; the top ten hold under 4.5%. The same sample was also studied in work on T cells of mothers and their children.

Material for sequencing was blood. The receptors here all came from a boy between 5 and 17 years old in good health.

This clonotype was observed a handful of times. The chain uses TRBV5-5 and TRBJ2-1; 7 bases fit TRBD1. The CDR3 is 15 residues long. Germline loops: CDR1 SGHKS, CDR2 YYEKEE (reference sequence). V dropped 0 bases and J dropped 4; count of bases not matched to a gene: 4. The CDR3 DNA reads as TGTGCCAGCAGCTTGGACGGGACAGAATACAATGAGCAGTTCTTC. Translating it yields CASSLDGTEYNEQFF.

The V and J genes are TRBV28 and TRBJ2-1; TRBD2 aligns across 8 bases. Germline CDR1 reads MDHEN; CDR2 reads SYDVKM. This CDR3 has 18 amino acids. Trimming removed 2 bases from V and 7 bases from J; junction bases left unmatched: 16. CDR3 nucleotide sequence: TGTGCCAGCAGTTTAACTGGGGGCGCATTAGCGGGGAGGAATGAGCAGTTCTTC. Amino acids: CASSLTGGALAGRNEQFF.

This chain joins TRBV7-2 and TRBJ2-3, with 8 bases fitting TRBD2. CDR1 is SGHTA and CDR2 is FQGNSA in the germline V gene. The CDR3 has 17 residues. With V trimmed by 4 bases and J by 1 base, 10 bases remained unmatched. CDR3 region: CASSSHSLAGRTDTQYF. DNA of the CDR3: TGTGCCAGCAGCTCTCATTCGCTAGCGGGCCGCACAGATACGCAGTATTTT.

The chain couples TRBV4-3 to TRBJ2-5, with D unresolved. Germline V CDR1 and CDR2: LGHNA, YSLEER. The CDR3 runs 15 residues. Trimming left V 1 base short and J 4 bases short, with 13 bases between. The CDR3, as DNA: TGCGCCAGCAGCCAAGGAAGGGCGCCCGGAGAGACCCAGTACTTC. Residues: CASSQGRAPGETQYF.

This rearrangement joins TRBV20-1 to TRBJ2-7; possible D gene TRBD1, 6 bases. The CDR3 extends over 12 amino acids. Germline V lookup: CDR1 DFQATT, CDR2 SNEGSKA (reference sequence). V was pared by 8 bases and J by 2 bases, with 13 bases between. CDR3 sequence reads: CSLTGSTYEQYF. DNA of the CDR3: TGCAGTTTGACAGGCTCAACCTACGAGCAGTACTTC.

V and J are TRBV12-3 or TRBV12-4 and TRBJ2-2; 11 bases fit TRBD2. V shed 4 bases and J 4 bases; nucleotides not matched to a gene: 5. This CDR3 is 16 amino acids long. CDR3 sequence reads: CASSSTSGRATGELFF. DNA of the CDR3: TGTGCCAGCAGTTCCACTAGCGGGAGAGCCACCGGGGAGCTGTTTTTT.

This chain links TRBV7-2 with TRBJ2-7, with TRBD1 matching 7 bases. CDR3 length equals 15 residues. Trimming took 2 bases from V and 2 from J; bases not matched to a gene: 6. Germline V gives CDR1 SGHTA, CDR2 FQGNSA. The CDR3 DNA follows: TGTGCCAGCAGCTTATCACAGGGGTCGCCCTACGAGCAGTACTTC. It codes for CASSLSQGSPYEQYF.

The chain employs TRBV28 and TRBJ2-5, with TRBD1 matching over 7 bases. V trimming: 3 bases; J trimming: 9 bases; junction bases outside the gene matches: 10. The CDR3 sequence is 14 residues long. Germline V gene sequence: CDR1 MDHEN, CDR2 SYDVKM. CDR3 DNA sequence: TGTGCCAGCAGTTTCGACAGGGACCGTGAGGCCCAGTACTTC. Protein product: CASSFDRDREAQYF.

CDR3 residues: CASSHGNTGELFF. CDR3 in DNA: TGCGCCAGCAGCCACGGGAACACCGGGGAGCTGTTTTTT. This rearrangement joins TRBV4-3 to TRBJ2-2; D uncertain. Per the germline V gene, CDR1 is LGHNA and CDR2 is YSLEER. The CDR3 has 13 amino acids. Trimming removed 3 bases from V and 1 base from J, with 3 bases in between.

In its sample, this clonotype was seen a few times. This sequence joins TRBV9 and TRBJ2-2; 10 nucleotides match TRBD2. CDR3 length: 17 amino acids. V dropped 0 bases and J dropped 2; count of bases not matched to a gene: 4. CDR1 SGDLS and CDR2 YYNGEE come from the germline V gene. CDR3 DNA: TGTGCCAGCAGCGTAGGAGCGGGGGGGCGAAACACCGGGGAGCTGTTTTTT. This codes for CASSVGAGGRNTGELFF.

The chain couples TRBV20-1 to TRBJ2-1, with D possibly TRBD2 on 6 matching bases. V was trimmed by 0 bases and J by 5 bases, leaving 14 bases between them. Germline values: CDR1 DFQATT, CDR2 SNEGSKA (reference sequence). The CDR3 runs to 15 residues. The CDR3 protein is CSARDAGLPDNEQFF. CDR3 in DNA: TGCAGTGCTAGAGATGCAGGACTACCAGACAATGAGCAGTTCTTC.